What follows are 7 T cell receptor beta chains derived from one specimen sequenced in a study of T-cell reconstitution after alpha-beta-depleted transplantation in children. A TCRbeta library incorporating unique molecular identifiers was prepared. TCRdb re-analysed the PCR reads in MiXCR, keeping a single row per CDR3 protein. The table records hundreds of thousands of distinct CDR3 sequences, 8% to 11% of them present only once. This material consisted of PBMCs from the stem cell graft donor, taken from the stem cell graft. All receptors derive from a human donor who donated a stem cell graft to a child with acute myeloid leukemia.

This chain connects TRBV28 to TRBJ1-1, with TRBD1 matching over 7 bases. After removal of 3 bases from V and 4 bases from J, the junction contained 8 bases not matched to a gene. This CDR3 is 15 amino acids long. Germline V CDR1 and CDR2: MDHEN, SYDVKM. Here the CDR3 DNA reads TGTGCCAGCAGTTTCTCAGGGGGATGGGGCACTGAAGCTTTCTTT. Its protein is CASSFSGGWGTEAFF. Full variable domain (rest looked up from reference TRBV28 and TRBJ1-1): DVKVTQSSRYLVKRTGEKVFLECVQDMDHENMFWYRQDPGLGLRLIYFSYDVKMKEKGDIPEGYSVSREKKERFSLILESASTNQTSMYLCASSFSGGWGTEAFFGQGTRLTVV.

This clonotype was counted only a few times. V and J are TRBV25-1 and TRBJ1-5; 9 bases fit TRBD1. There are 15 residues in the CDR3. Germline V gene data show CDR1 as MGHDK and CDR2 as SYGVNS. The J segment lost 4 bases and the V segment lost 4 bases, leaving 5 bases of the junction unmatched. The CDR3 sequence is CASSATGGVNQPQHF. The CDR3 DNA reads as TGTGCCAGCAGTGCAACAGGGGGCGTTAATCAGCCCCAGCATTTT.

This clonotype was observed a few times. This rearrangement joins TRBV27 to TRBJ2-5; D is undetermined. Per the germline V gene, CDR1 is MNHEY and CDR2 is SMNVEV (reference sequence). The CDR3 covers 13 residues. The V end was cut by 3 bases, the J end by 5 bases, with 10 bases between. The CDR3 coding sequence is TGTGCCAGCAGTTTTTTGTCGGCCGAGACCCAGTACTTC. It specifies CASSFLSAETQYF.

V and J are TRBV7-3 and TRBJ2-5; perhaps TRBD2 as D (5 bases). Trimming removed 3 bases at V and 5 bases at J, with 10 bases between. This CDR3 has 13 residues. Germline V lookup: CDR1 SGHTA, CDR2 FQGTGA. The CDR3 loop is CASSFGLWETQYF. The CDR3 DNA follows: TGTGCCAGCAGCTTCGGACTGTGGGAGACCCAGTACTTC.

This clonotype was counted a few times. The genes are TRBV11-2 and TRBJ2-3; 14 bases align to TRBD2. Germline assignment: CDR1 SGHAT and CDR2 FQNNGV. The CDR3 length is 18 residues. The V segment lost 5 bases and the J segment 1 base; nucleotides outside the gene matches: 8. CDR3 in amino acids: CASSIGLAGGGGTDTQYF. The CDR3 region has the DNA TGTGCCAGCAGCATAGGACTAGCGGGAGGAGGAGGCACAGATACGCAGTATTTT.

Only a few counts were recorded for this clonotype. This rearrangement joins TRBV9 to TRBJ2-3; D uncertain. CDR3 length equals 14 residues. The germline V gene encodes CDR1 SGDLS and CDR2 YYNGEE. Trimming removed 0 bases at V and 5 bases at J, with 10 bases between. Written as DNA, the CDR3 is TGTGCCAGCAGCGTAGGTGCTCCGCGAGATACGCAGTATTTT. Amino acid sequence: CASSVGAPRDTQYF.

Ten or more counts support this clonotype. The chain couples TRBV25-1 to TRBJ1-1, with a tentative D call TRBD1 (5 bases). This CDR3 has 14 amino acids. Deletions cut 5 bases from V and 3 bases from J, with 13 bases between. Per germline, CDR1 MGHDK and CDR2 SYGVNS. CDR3 coding DNA: TGTGCCAGCAGTAGACGGGGGAGCGACACTGAAGCTTTCTTT. This codes for CASSRRGSDTEAFF.